Below are 16 T cell receptor beta chains sequenced from a single sample in a study of OX40 agonist ivuxolimab in advanced cancers. Repertoires were generated with immunoSEQ multiplex PCR, while TCRdb's copy carries only in-frame clones and drops some. The repertoire includes tens of thousands of clones, approximately 88% of them detected once, and about 0.6% sits in the top ten. The material was CD4+ or CD8+ T cells sorted from blood, obtained in a trial of the OX40 agonist ivuxolimab. These receptors were collected from an adult with an advanced solid tumor such as melanoma, head and neck, liver or kidney cancer.

V usage is TRBV2 and J usage is TRBJ2-3; no clear D gene. V was trimmed by 5 bases and J by 6 bases, leaving 6 bases between them. CDR3 length equals 11 residues. Per the germline V gene, CDR1 is SNHLY and CDR2 is FYNNEI. The CDR3 DNA sequence: TGTGCCAGCAGTTCACTTGATACGCAGTATTTT. It yields the protein CASSSLDTQYF.

CDR3 region: CASSLGLEGNTEAFF. The CDR3 region has the DNA TGCGCCAGCAGCTTGGGGCTCGAAGGGAACACTGAAGCTTTCTTT. This chain connects TRBV5-1 to TRBJ1-1; D remains ambiguous. The length of the CDR3 is 15 residues. With 0 bases removed from V and 1 base from J, the gap between germline ends came to 10 bases. Germline values: CDR1 SGHRS, CDR2 YFSETQ.

The chain links TRBV4-2 to TRBJ1-1, with 12 bases fitting TRBD1. The CDR3 extends over 18 amino acids. Germline CDR1 and CDR2: LGHNA and YNFKEQ. The V gene end was trimmed by 2 bases and the J gene end by 6 bases; junction bases not matched to a gene: 13. The DNA for the CDR3 is TGTGCCAGCAGCCAACAAACCGGGACAGGGGGCGCCCCCCCTGAAGCTTTCTTT. This translates into CASSQQTGTGGAPPEAFF.

This chain connects TRBV30 to TRBJ1-3; no clear D gene. V lost 3 bases to trimming and J lost 2 bases, with 11 bases between them. CDR1 is GTSNPN and CDR2 is SVGIG in the germline V gene (reference sequence). There are 14 residues in the CDR3. CDR3 loop: CAWSYTGTGNTIYF. For the CDR3, the DNA is TGTGCCTGGAGCTACACGGGGACTGGAAACACCATATATTTT.

The rearrangement links TRBV5-1 to TRBJ1-4; D not certain. The V and J ends lost 0 bases and 4 bases respectively, with 7 bases between them. The CDR3 runs to 14 residues. Per germline, CDR1 SGHRS and CDR2 YFSETQ. The CDR3 loop is CASSLEWVNEKLFF. The CDR3, as DNA: TGCGCCAGCAGCTTGGAGTGGGTTAATGAAAAACTGTTTTTT.

The gene calls are TRBV28 and TRBJ2-2, with 9 bases that match TRBD2. The CDR3 has 17 residues. Looked up from germline, CDR1 is MDHEN and CDR2 is SYDVKM. V lost 6 bases to trimming and J lost 10 bases; unmatched junction nucleotides: 18. The CDR3, as DNA: TGTGCCAGCAGGGATTCAGGGCGGGGGGGCCCTGATGTGGAGCTGTTTTTT. Its protein is CASRDSGRGGPDVELFF.

The CDR3 loop is CASSPRGANTGELFF. The CDR3, as DNA: TGTGCCAGCTCACCACGCGGCGCGAACACCGGGGAGCTGTTTTTT. The chain is built from TRBV18 and TRBJ2-2; D is unresolved. V was cut by 1 base and J by 0 bases, with 6 bases left in between. The CDR3 sequence is 15 residues long. Germline CDR1 is KGHSH and CDR2 is LQKENI.

This clone was recorded a few times. The chain joins TRBV28 to TRBJ1-2, with a possible D match to TRBD1 (6 bases). The CDR3 runs to 16 residues. The germline V gene has CDR1 MDHEN and CDR2 SYDVKM. V shed 8 bases and J shed 7 bases, with 26 bases lying between them. CDR3 protein: CASHPSGAIKSGGYTF. DNA for the CDR3: TGTGCCAGCCACCCGTCGGGGGCAATTAAGTCGGGTGGCTACACCTTC.

The rearrangement uses TRBV18 and TRBJ2-3, with D maybe TRBD2 (5 bases). Trimming removed 0 bases from V and 3 bases from J, with 13 bases in between. This CDR3 spans 16 amino acids. CDR1 and CDR2 (germline): KGHSH, LQKENI. The CDR3 nucleotides are TGTGCCAGCTCACCACCTGGACTTACAGCGACAGATACGCAGTATTTT. It specifies CASSPPGLTATDTQYF.

This rearrangement joins TRBV2 to TRBJ2-3; 10 bases line up with TRBD2. The germline gives CDR1 SNHLY, CDR2 FYNNEI. CDR3 length: 14 amino acids. The trim removed 8 bases at V and 5 bases at J, leaving 7 bases unmatched. CDR3 region: CASGLAGDQDTQYF. The CDR3 DNA sequence: TGTGCCAGCGGCCTAGCGGGGGACCAAGATACGCAGTATTTT.

This chain joins TRBV6-1 and TRBJ1-2, with 7 bases fitting TRBD1. Germline loops: CDR1 MNHNS, CDR2 SASEGT. V lost 7 bases to trimming and J lost 4 bases; unmatched junction nucleotides: 9. The CDR3 totals 14 residues. CDR3 loop: CASTPKGASYGYTF. The CDR3 DNA follows: TGTGCCAGCACCCCGAAGGGGGCGTCCTATGGCTACACCTTC.

J is TRBJ1-6 and V is TRBV11-1, with D tentatively TRBD1 (5 bases). The CDR3 loop spans 14 amino acids. From germline, CDR1 is SGHAT and CDR2 FQDESV (reference sequence). Trimming removed 3 bases at V and 5 bases at J, with 8 bases between. The CDR3 loop reads CASSLTANNSPLHF. The CDR3, as DNA: TGTGCCAGCAGCTTGACAGCGAATAATTCACCCCTCCACTTT.

V and J are TRBV4-1 and TRBJ2-1, with 7 bases that match TRBD1. Looked up from germline, CDR1 is MGHRA and CDR2 is YSYEKL. The CDR3 is 16 amino acids. V was pared by 4 bases and J by 5 bases, with 11 bases of the junction left unmatched. The CDR3: CASSPVPGQSNNEQFF. The CDR3 bases are TGCGCCAGCAGCCCCGTTCCGGGACAGAGCAACAATGAGCAGTTCTTC.

The rearrangement joins TRBV28 to TRBJ1-4; TRBD1 is a possible D gene (5 bases). Germline CDR1 reads MDHEN; CDR2 reads SYDVKM. Trimming stripped 3 bases from V and 7 bases from J, with 12 bases between. The CDR3 spans 14 residues. The CDR3 nucleotides read TGTGCCAGCAGTTTTAGGCAGGGTGGTGAAAAACTGTTTTTT. Its translation is CASSFRQGGEKLFF.

This clone showed up just once. The V and J genes are TRBV6-1 and TRBJ2-1; D call uncertain. V lost 2 bases and J 7 bases, leaving 21 bases between the germline ends. Germline assignment: CDR1 MNHNS and CDR2 SASEGT. The CDR3 length is 17 residues. CDR3: CASSEIMRRAVGNEQFF. CDR3 DNA: TGTGCCAGCAGTGAAATTATGCGTAGGGCGGTGGGGAATGAGCAGTTCTTC.

V is TRBV10-3 and J is TRBJ2-3; unclear D gene. The germline V and J ends were trimmed by 7 bases and 0 bases, with 11 bases remaining between them. The germline gives CDR1 ENHRY, CDR2 SYGVKD. This CDR3 spans 14 amino acids. CDR3 in amino acids: CAIMSSASTDTQYF. The CDR3 DNA reads TGTGCCATCATGTCGAGCGCTAGCACAGATACGCAGTATTTT.